A single sample gave rise to the 9 T cell receptor beta chains below, sequenced in a study of blood T cells in healthy people across ages. A second 7 to 11 cycle PCR used barcoded and J-beta primers. A single record per CDR3 protein comes from TCRdb applying MiXCR to the 5' RACE reads. The sample consists of about 400,000 distinct CDR3 sequences, about 49% of them appearing once. The sequenced material came from blood. The receptor set was obtained from a man aged 55 to 70 in good health.

This clonotype appeared many times. A junction end diverges from the germline sequence, so it may reflect a read error. The chain employs TRBV5-1 and TRBJ2-3, with 13 positions matching TRBD2. Germline assignment: CDR1 SGHRS and CDR2 YFSETQ. The CDR3 sequence is 15 residues long. In DNA, the CDR3 is TGTGCCAGCAGTCGACTAGCGGGAGGTACAGATACGCAGTATTTT. This translates into CASSRLAGGTDTQYF.

This clonotype turned up a few times. The rearrangement uses TRBV29-1 and TRBJ2-3, with unresolved D. The CDR3 sequence is 11 residues long. Germline CDR1 reads SQVTM; CDR2 reads ANQGSEA. Between the trimmed V and J ends, which lost 2 bases and 4 bases, there was a span of 4 bases. The CDR3 bases are TGCAGCGTTGAATCAGCAGATACGCAGTATTTT. Its protein is CSVESADTQYF.

A single count supports this clonotype. The V call is TRBV28, the J call TRBJ2-7; the D gene could be TRBD1 or TRBD2 (5 bases each). The germline CDR1 and CDR2 sequences are MDHEN and SYDVKM. The CDR3 has 15 amino acids. V gave up 7 bases and J gave up 0 bases, with 16 bases separating them. For the CDR3, the DNA is TGTGCCAGCAAGAGATCGAGGGGAGTCTCCTACGAGCAGTACTTC. This codes for CASKRSRGVSYEQYF.

This clonotype has just one count. This sequence joins TRBV29-1 and TRBJ2-7; D gene uncertain. This CDR3 comprises 11 residues. Germline V gene data show CDR1 as SQVTM and CDR2 as ANQGSEA. The germline V and J ends were trimmed by 1 base and 5 bases, with 6 bases remaining between them. CDR3 DNA sequence: TGCAGCGTTGAAGGCAGCGACGAGCAGTACTTC. This translates into CSVEGSDEQYF.

This chain links TRBV3-1 with TRBJ2-1; D is tentatively TRBD1 or TRBD2 (6 bases each). V was trimmed by 4 bases and J by 6 bases, leaving 19 bases between them. This CDR3 has 16 residues. CDR1 is LGHDT and CDR2 is YNNKEL in the germline V gene (reference sequence). The CDR3 loop is CASSRWSGGRGNEQFF. As DNA, the CDR3 is TGTGCCAGCAGCCGTTGGTCCGGGGGCCGGGGCAATGAGCAGTTCTTC.

The chain is built from TRBV29-1 and TRBJ2-1; D not resolved. There are 14 residues in the CDR3. Germline lookup yields CDR1 SQVTM and CDR2 ANQGSEA. V shed 7 bases and J shed 7 bases, with 20 bases lying between them. CDR3 loop: CSASAGSSGNEQFF. The CDR3 DNA is TGCAGCGCCAGCGCCGGGTCCTCCGGGAATGAGCAGTTCTTC.

The chain joins TRBV19 to TRBJ2-1, with TRBD1 matching 10 bases. The germline gives CDR1 LNHDA, CDR2 SQIVND (reference sequence). Trimming at V came to 5 bases and at J to 2 bases, leaving 6 bases not matched to a gene. The CDR3 is made up of 16 amino acids. The CDR3 region is CASSPSTGGTYNEQFF. The CDR3 DNA sequence: TGTGCCAGTAGTCCTTCGACAGGGGGCACCTACAATGAGCAGTTCTTC.

This clonotype has just a few counts. This chain links TRBV20-1 with TRBJ2-1; TRBD2 matches at 8 bases. J was trimmed by 4 bases and V by 1 base; bases with no gene match: 6. The CDR3 spans 15 residues. Germline loops: CDR1 DFQATT, CDR2 SNEGSKA (reference sequence). Here the CDR3 DNA reads TGCAGTGCTAGAGTAGCGGGACTCCGGTACAATGAGCAGTTCTTC. Translating it yields CSARVAGLRYNEQFF.

J is TRBJ2-5 and V is TRBV12-3 or TRBV12-4; TRBD1 aligns across 8 bases. This CDR3 has 16 residues. V lost 7 bases, J lost 4 bases, and 14 bases stayed unmatched. CDR3 coding DNA: TGTGCCAGCATTCCGGGACAGGAGGTATTTAGAGAGACCCAGTACTTC. Residues: CASIPGQEVFRETQYF.